Listed here are 18 T cell receptor beta chains from one sample, sequenced in a study of blood T cell repertoires in COVID-19. Assay: immunoSEQ multiplex PCR; the TCRdb copy retains only in-frame clones and omits some. The sample has approximately 330,000 clones; roughly 86% are singletons. Sequencing was done on a sample of peripheral blood. The receptors derive from a young man with COVID-19, enrolled during active disease.

This clone was picked up one time. V usage is TRBV9 and J usage is TRBJ2-3, with 8 bases matching TRBD2. V trimming: 5 bases; J trimming: 11 bases; junction bases outside the gene matches: 4. Germline V gene sequence: CDR1 SGDLS, CDR2 YYNGEE. The CDR3 is made up of 11 amino acids. The CDR3 reads CASSPGLEQYF. For the CDR3, the DNA is TGTGCCAGCAGTCCGGGACTAGAGCAGTATTTT.

This sequence joins TRBV10-3 and TRBJ1-2; the match to TRBD1 covers 7 bases. V gave up 4 bases and J gave up 1 base; unmatched junction bases: 9. The germline gives CDR1 ENHRY, CDR2 SYGVKD. The CDR3 is 16 residues long. CDR3 residues: CAISGAGGHSNYGYTF. The CDR3 DNA is TGTGCCATCAGTGGGGCAGGGGGTCACAGTAACTATGGCTACACCTTC.

The rearrangement links TRBV15 to TRBJ1-2; 8 positions match TRBD1. Trimming at V came to 4 bases and at J to 7 bases, leaving 11 bases not matched to a gene. This CDR3 spans 15 amino acids. In germline, CDR1 is LNHNV, CDR2 YYDKDF (reference sequence). The CDR3 DNA reads TGTGCCACCAGCACCACGACAGGGGCCATTGGTGGCTACACCTTC. Residues: CATSTTTGAIGGYTF. Using reference TRBV15 and TRBJ1-2 for the parts outside the CDR3, the full variable domain is DAMVIQNPRYQVTQFGKPVTLSCSQTLNHNVMYWYQQKSSQAPKLLFHYYDKDFNNEADTPDNFQSRRPNTSFCFLDIRSPGLGDTAMYLCATSTTTGAIGGYTFGSGTRLTVV.

V is TRBV7-9 and J is TRBJ1-2; TRBD1 matches 7 bases. The ends lost 2 bases at V and 4 bases at J; junction bases unmatched: 1. In germline, CDR1 is SEHNR, CDR2 FQNEAQ (reference sequence). The CDR3 consists of 13 residues. The CDR3 DNA sequence: TGTGCCAGCAGCTTAAGGGACAGCTATGGCTACACCTTC. It is translated as CASSLRDSYGYTF.

This chain uses TRBV4-3 with TRBJ2-7; weak D call: TRBD2 (5 bases). This CDR3 contains 13 residues. The V and J ends lost 0 bases and 7 bases respectively, with 10 bases between them. Looked up from germline, CDR1 is LGHNA and CDR2 is YSLEER. The CDR3 protein is CASSQDFRTEQYF. As DNA, the CDR3 is TGCGCCAGCAGCCAAGATTTTAGGACTGAGCAGTACTTC.

The rearrangement uses TRBV28 and TRBJ2-7; TRBD2 aligns across 7 bases. V was clipped by 3 bases and J by 2 bases; unmatched bases: 4. This CDR3 is 14 amino acids long. CDR1 MDHEN and CDR2 SYDVKM come from the germline V gene. The CDR3 DNA sequence: TGTGCCAGCAGTTTGGTGGGAGGGCCCTACGAGCAGTACTTC. Translation gives CASSLVGGPYEQYF.

J is TRBJ2-3 and V is TRBV2; TRBD1 agrees at 8 bases. The CDR3 is 14 amino acids. Germline V gives CDR1 SNHLY, CDR2 FYNNEI. Trimming removed 6 bases from V and 8 bases from J; junction bases left unmatched: 10. The CDR3 loop is CASRGTGMVGTQYF. The CDR3 DNA follows: TGTGCCAGCAGGGGGACAGGCATGGTTGGTACGCAGTATTTT.

The chain joins TRBV11-2 to TRBJ1-6; D unresolved. CDR1 and CDR2 (germline): SGHAT, FQNNGV. V was pared by 11 bases and J by 9 bases, with 17 bases between. The CDR3 is 13 amino acids. CDR3 sequence: CASREQNGSPLHF. The CDR3 bases are TGTGCCTCGAGGGAACAAAACGGTTCACCCCTCCACTTT.

This rearrangement joins TRBV2 to TRBJ1-5; TRBD1 is a possible D gene (6 bases). Germline CDR1 SNHLY, CDR2 FYNNEI. V lost 5 bases, J lost 4 bases, and 9 bases lay in between. The CDR3 covers 13 residues. The CDR3 reads CASSPTGNQPQHF. The CDR3 DNA reads TGTGCCAGCAGTCCCACAGGGAATCAGCCCCAGCATTTT.

The chain employs TRBV5-1 and TRBJ1-2, with 8 nucleotides matching TRBD1. Trimming at V came to 0 bases and at J to 8 bases, leaving 6 bases not matched to a gene. Germline V CDR1 and CDR2: SGHRS, YFSETQ. This CDR3 region has 14 residues. CDR3: CASSLGQGAEGYTF. The CDR3 coding sequence is TGCGCCAGCAGCTTGGGGCAGGGGGCGGAGGGCTACACCTTC.

The count of this clone is one. Within the sample, other DNA sequences also encode this same CDR3. The rearrangement links TRBV7-2 to TRBJ1-3; a possible D gene is TRBD1 (6 bases). V was cut by 5 bases and J by 0 bases, with 11 bases left in between. This CDR3 has 15 amino acids. Germline lookup yields CDR1 SGHTA and CDR2 FQGNSA. This chain's CDR3 is CASSLDRSSGNTIYF. The DNA of the CDR3 is TGTGCCAGCAGCCTCGACAGGAGCTCTGGAAACACCATATATTTT. Drawing the rest from reference TRBV7-2 and TRBJ1-3, the complete variable domain is GAGVSQSPSNKVTEKGKDVELRCDPISGHTALYWYRQSLGQGLEFLIYFQGNSAPDKSGLPSDRFSAERTGGSVSTLTIQRTQQEDSAVYLCASSLDRSSGNTIYFGEGSWLTVV.

V is TRBV21-1 and J is TRBJ2-3; TRBD2 reflects the table's D call only, with no check against the DNA. TRBV21-1 is shown as a pseudogene. This CDR3 is 14 amino acids long. The CDR3 bases are TGTGCCAGCAGCAAAGCTTCTAGCACAGATACGCAGTATTTT. This codes for CASSKASSTDTQYF.

The V call is TRBV15, the J call TRBJ2-1; possibly TRBD1 for D (6 bases). Per germline, CDR1 LNHNV and CDR2 YYDKDF (reference sequence). The CDR3 has 13 residues. V was clipped by 5 bases and J by 7 bases, with 12 bases between them. The CDR3 DNA sequence: TGTGCCACCAGCTCGGGACACCAGAATGAGCAGTTCTTC. This sequence encodes CATSSGHQNEQFF. The full variable domain, rest sourced from reference TRBV15 and TRBJ2-1, is DAMVIQNPRYQVTQFGKPVTLSCSQTLNHNVMYWYQQKSSQAPKLLFHYYDKDFNNEADTPDNFQSRRPNTSFCFLDIRSPGLGDTAMYLCATSSGHQNEQFFGPGTRLTVL.

The V and J genes are TRBV6-6 and TRBJ2-1; TRBD2 aligns across 9 bases. The V gene's germline CDR1 is MNHNY and CDR2 SVGAGI (reference sequence). Unmatched junction bases numbered 10, after V lost 4 bases and J lost 9 bases. The CDR3 is 15 residues long. The CDR3 spells CASSLAGEAGGEQFF. For the CDR3, the DNA is TGTGCCAGCAGTTTAGCGGGGGAGGCTGGGGGTGAGCAGTTCTTC.

V gene TRBV3-1 (or the pseudogene TRBV3-2) combines with J gene TRBJ2-7; 8 bases agree with TRBD1. With V trimmed by 0 bases and J by 0 bases, 1 base remained unmatched. The CDR3 extends over 15 amino acids. CDR1 and CDR2 (germline): LGHDT, YNNKEL (reference sequence). CDR3 residues: CASSQDRGLSYEQYF. CDR3 nucleotides: TGTGCCAGCAGCCAAGACAGGGGGCTCTCCTACGAGCAGTACTTC.

The genes are TRBV6-2 or TRBV6-3 and TRBJ2-7; possibly TRBD2 for D (5 bases). The germline gives CDR1 MNHEY, CDR2 SVGEGT. CDR3 length equals 15 residues. V lost 3 bases and J 6 bases, leaving 18 bases between the germline ends. As DNA, the CDR3 is TGTGCCAGCAGTTATTACGGGATAAGCTCGAGCGAGCAGTACTTC. Amino acids: CASSYYGISSSEQYF.

The gene calls are TRBV2 and TRBJ2-3, with 11 bases identical to TRBD2. CDR3 size: 18 residues. Trimming took 7 bases from V and 5 from J; bases not matched to a gene: 17. Germline lookup yields CDR1 SNHLY and CDR2 FYNNEI. CDR3 residues: CASTSNPATSGRKDTQYF. The CDR3 nucleotides are TGTGCCAGCACCTCAAACCCTGCCACTAGCGGGAGAAAAGATACGCAGTATTTT.

V gene TRBV28 combines with J gene TRBJ2-5; no firm D call. The CDR3 runs to 12 residues. Germline V lookup: CDR1 MDHEN, CDR2 SYDVKM. With 7 bases removed from V and 0 bases from J, the gap between germline ends came to 6 bases. CDR3 region: CASTEYQETQYF. CDR3 coding DNA: TGTGCCAGCACCGAGTACCAAGAGACCCAGTACTTC.